This is a list of T cell receptor beta chains from one sample in a study of cytomegalovirus exposure and HLA in healthy donors. Libraries were prepared by immunoSEQ multiplex PCR; TCRdb keeps only in-frame clonotypes and omits some of them. The sample's table shows roughly 120,000 clones. The sequenced material came from PBMCs. The receptors were gathered from a man aged 18 to 29 in good health and CMV-seronegative. Both conserved end residues are part of each CDR3. D genes are given only for firm matches.

>TRBJ1-6|.|TRBV9
CASSVRGYNSPLHF
TGTGCCAGCAGCGTAAGGGGATATAATTCACCCCTCCACTTT
>TRBJ2-2|.|TRBV18
CASSQGPKGAGELFF
TGTGCCAGCTCACAGGGACCAAAGGGGGCCGGGGAGCTGTTTTTT
>TRBJ2-1|TRBD2|TRBV7-8
CASSRSGRARNEQFF
TGTGCCAGCAGTAGAAGCGGGAGGGCCAGGAATGAGCAGTTCTTC
>TRBJ2-1|.|TRBV9
CASSELRGLANYNEQFF
TGTGCCAGCAGTGAACTGAGGGGGCTAGCGAATTACAATGAGCAGTTCTTC
>TRBJ2-4|.|TRBV10-1
CASSESFARNIQYF
TGCGCCAGCAGTGAGTCGTTTGCCCGGAACATTCAGTACTTC
>TRBJ2-1|.|TRBV7-9
CASSLAHKDISEQFF
TGTGCCAGCAGCTTAGCGCACAAGGACATCTCCGAGCAGTTCTTC
>TRBJ2-2|.|TRBV6-6
CASVPFLGGKTGELFF
TGTGCCAGCGTCCCTTTTTTGGGGGGAAAGACCGGGGAGCTGTTTTTT
>TRBJ2-5|TRBD2|TRBV19
CASSIGTSGRTQYF
TGTGCCAGTAGTATTGGGACTAGCGGGAGAACCCAGTACTTC
>TRBJ1-5|.|TRBV27
CASSLDGSGQPQHF
TGTGCCAGCAGCTTGGACGGCTCAGGGCAGCCCCAGCATTTT
>TRBJ1-5|.|TRBV4-1
CASSPTGDPNQPQHF
TGCGCCAGCAGCCCGACGGGGGATCCCAATCAGCCCCAGCATTTT
>TRBJ1-1|.|TRBV16
CASSPRGGNTEAFF
TGTGCCAGCAGCCCCCGAGGCGGGAACACTGAAGCTTTCTTT
>TRBJ1-5|.|TRBV6-1
CASRETNFNQPQHF
TGTGCCAGTCGGGAGACGAACTTCAATCAGCCCCAGCATTTT
>TRBJ2-2|.|TRBV29-1
CSVARDTLNTGELFF
TGCAGCGTTGCCCGGGACACTTTGAACACCGGGGAGCTGTTTTTT
>TRBJ1-2|.|TRBV9
CASSVAQHQFDYGYTF
TGTGCCAGCAGCGTAGCACAACACCAATTTGACTATGGCTACACCTTC
>TRBJ1-2|.|TRBV28
CASTLATNYGYTF
TGTGCCAGCACTCTAGCTACGAACTATGGCTACACCTTC
>TRBJ1-1|TRBD1|TRBV6-1
CASSPQGGWGTEAFF
TGTGCCAGCAGTCCACAGGGGGGGTGGGGCACTGAAGCTTTCTTT
>TRBJ2-1|TRBD2|TRBV6-1
CASRSRGGRNEQFF
TGTGCCAGCAGGAGTAGGGGCGGGAGAAATGAGCAGTTCTTC
>TRBJ1-4|TRBD1|TRBV19
CASSPSTGGSEKLFF
TGTGCCAGTAGTCCCTCGACAGGGGGGAGTGAAAAACTGTTTTTT
>TRBJ2-1|TRBD2|TRBV5-4
CASSLAVLAGGNEQFF
TGTGCCAGCAGCTTGGCCGTACTAGCGGGAGGCAATGAGCAGTTCTTC
>TRBJ2-3|.|TRBV9
CASSVDLDTQYF
TGTGCCAGCAGCGTAGATCTGGATACGCAGTATTTT
>TRBJ2-7|TRBD1|TRBV10-3
CAISEPDRGQYF
TGTGCCATCAGTGAGCCGGACAGGGGCCAGTACTTC
>TRBJ2-5|.|TRBV6-5
CASSYVRTPGETQYF
TGTGCCAGCAGTTACGTTAGGACTCCCGGAGAGACCCAGTACTTC
>TRBJ2-7|.|TRBV6-5
CASSYSAGGGYEQYF
TGTGCCAGCAGTTACTCGGCGGGTGGAGGCTACGAGCAGTACTTC
>TRBJ2-7|TRBD1|TRBV5-1
CASSSGDRANYEQYF
TGCGCCAGCAGCTCGGGGGACAGGGCGAACTACGAGCAGTACTTC
>TRBJ2-5|TRBD1|TRBV9
CASSVGLDRGIEQYF
TGTGCCAGCAGCGTGGGGCTGGACAGGGGTATTGAGCAGTACTTC
>TRBJ2-3|TRBD2|TRBV18
CASSPYQRGHTDTQYF
TGTGCCAGCTCACCATACCAGCGGGGGCACACAGATACGCAGTATTTT
>TRBJ2-1|TRBD1|TRBV6-7
CATVTPGQGVEDYNEQFF
TGTGCCACCGTAACTCCGGGACAGGGGGTAGAAGACTACAATGAGCAGTTCTTC
>TRBJ2-1|.|TRBV11-3
CASSFRGRGEQFF
TGTGCCAGCAGCTTTAGGGGGAGAGGTGAGCAGTTCTTC
>TRBJ1-4|.|TRBV20-1
CSSGPRLFF
TGCAGTTCTGGGCCACGACTGTTTTTT
>TRBJ2-5|TRBD1|TRBV6-5
CASSLDRVLISQYF
TGTGCCAGCAGTCTAGACAGGGTTCTCATCTCCCAGTACTTC
>TRBJ1-1|TRBD1|TRBV19
CASSIRDRGEYAFF
TGTGCCAGTAGTATAAGGGACAGGGGCGAATATGCTTTCTTT
>TRBJ1-3|TRBD1|TRBV6-4
CASTDRDPGNTIYF
TGTGCCAGCACCGACAGGGACCCTGGAAACACCATATATTTT
>TRBJ2-1|TRBD2|TRBV28
CASSFPLDVISTETGTSGYKQFF
TGTGCCAGCAGTTTTCCCCTCGACGTTATCTCGACGGAAACCGGGACTAGCGGATATAAGCAGTTCTTC
>TRBJ1-5|.|TRBV18
CASSPSPAAVNQPQHF
TGTGCCAGCTCACCATCTCCGGCCGCGGTTAATCAGCCCCAGCATTTT
>TRBJ2-7|.|TRBV7-2
CASSLARSQAREQYF
TGTGCCAGCAGCTTAGCGAGGTCACAGGCTCGCGAGCAGTACTTC
>TRBJ1-1|.|TRBV5-1
CASSFYSRPNTEAFF
TGCGCCAGCAGCTTCTACAGCAGACCGAACACTGAAGCTTTCTTT
>TRBJ1-2|.|TRBV27
CASSLSQNYGYTF
TGTGCCAGCAGTTTATCGCAGAACTATGGCTACACCTTC
>TRBJ2-2|.|TRBV18
CASSPQAEGVNGELFF
TGTGCCAGCTCACCCCAAGCGGAAGGCGTAAACGGGGAGCTGTTTTTT
>TRBJ2-7|TRBD2|TRBV6-5
CASKLAGSSYEQYF
TGTGCCAGCAAACTAGCGGGGAGCTCCTACGAGCAGTACTTC
>TRBJ2-3|.|TRBV15
CATSRDYNRFGTDTQYF
TGTGCCACCAGCAGAGACTACAACAGGTTCGGAACAGATACGCAGTATTTT
>TRBJ1-2|TRBD1|TRBV6-1
CASSEREGTGKHGYTF
TGTGCCAGCAGTGAACGGGAAGGGACAGGGAAACATGGCTACACCTTC
>TRBJ2-7|.|TRBV27
CASSSRWASEQYF
TGTGCCAGCAGTTCAAGGTGGGCCTCCGAGCAGTACTTC
>TRBJ2-7|TRBD1|TRBV2
CASTRDSSSYEQYF
TGTGCCAGCACCCGGGACAGCTCTTCCTACGAGCAGTACTTC
>TRBJ2-3|.|TRBV1
CTSSQDHGGGKTDTQYF
TGCACCAGCAGCCAGGACCACGGGGGGGGTAAAACAGATACGCAGTATTTT
>TRBJ2-3|TRBD1|TRBV7-6
CASSLGAGGTTDTQYF
TGTGCCAGCAGCTTAGGCGCAGGGGGTACGACAGATACGCAGTATTTT
>TRBJ2-1|.|TRBV20-1
CSARQYNEQFF
TGCAGTGCTAGACAATACAATGAGCAGTTCTTC
>TRBJ1-3|TRBD1|TRBV5-1
CASSLATQGPGNTIYF
TGCGCCAGCAGCTTGGCTACACAGGGGCCTGGAAACACCATATATTTT
>TRBJ1-4|.|TRBV29-1
CSVLTGSNEKLFF
TGCAGCGTCCTGACAGGATCTAATGAAAAACTGTTTTTT
>TRBJ2-7|TRBD1|TRBV9
CASSPGQGIHEQYF
TGTGCCAGCAGCCCGGGACAGGGGATCCACGAGCAGTACTTC